The entry below gives a single T cell receptor (beta chain) sequence along with its context. TCRdb keeps only in-frame clones here, not all; method: immunoSEQ multiplex PCR. The data contain 450,000 to 650,000 clones, around 76% of them singletons. The CDR3 length is 19 residues. The germline CDR1 and CDR2 sequences are SGHNT and YENEEA. Unmatched junction bases numbered 8, after V lost 0 bases and J lost 5 bases. The record originates from a study of shared clonotypes between healthy human individuals. This rearrangement joins TRBV11-3 to TRBJ2-2, with 14 bases lining up with TRBD2. This clonotype was obtained from a woman aged 40 to 50 in good health. Some clones in this sample may be carry-over from other donors' samples. The sample was PBMCs. CDR3 residues: CASSLDRLAGGPGTGELFF. DNA of the CDR3: TGTGCCAGCAGCTTAGACCGACTAGCGGGAGGGCCGGGTACCGGGGAGCTGTTTTTT.